Described below is a single T cell receptor (beta chain) sequence and its context. Other nucleotide sequences from this sample produce the same CDR3. The CDR3 is 15 residues long. Trimming removed 0 bases from V and 0 bases from J, with 10 bases in between. The germline gives CDR1 SGHRS, CDR2 YFSETQ. This record comes from a study of blood T cell repertoires in COVID-19. Turning to the study itself: Collection of acute and convalescent COVID-19 samples took place in the United States, Italy and Spain. PBMCs, B-cell-depleted T cells, or T cells were the source of the cDNA or gDNA that made up the material.

Per the original methods: Amplification with reference gene primers provided the estimates of nucleated cell counts. Clones were sequenced by immunoSEQ multiplex PCR, and TCRdb holds only the in-frame ones, with some missing. V and J calls and clone size follow that table, whereas D and trimming were derived from the DNA. The data contain some 400,000 clones, over 65% of them singletons. The sample comprised peripheral blood. This chain links TRBV5-1 with TRBJ2-7; TRBD2 is a possible D gene (6 bases). The receptor's source is a human donor with acute or convalescent COVID-19. The donor label of this sample is uncertain. CDR3 sequence reads: CASSLGGTYSYEQYF. CDR3 coding DNA: TGCGCCAGCAGCTTGGGCGGGACTTACTCCTACGAGCAGTACTTC.